The 20 T cell receptor beta chains listed next were all sequenced from one sample in a study of blood T cells in healthy people across ages. Then a second PCR, running roughly 7 to 12 cycles, was carried out with a sample-barcoded 5' primer and a J-beta primer mix. TCRdb re-analysed the 5' RACE reads in MiXCR, keeping a single row per CDR3 protein. The sample has about 1 million distinct CDR3 sequences; more than 35% are singletons. Sequenced input: blood. The receptors stem from a woman aged 60-70 years in good health.

This clonotype appeared many times. The chain uses TRBV7-9 and TRBJ1-1, with D maybe TRBD1 (6 bases). The germline V gene has CDR1 SEHNR and CDR2 FQNEAQ (reference sequence). This CDR3 has 14 amino acids. V was shortened by 2 bases and J by 1 base, with 8 bases between the two germline ends. CDR3 in amino acids: CASSLSGANTEAFF. The CDR3 bases are TGTGCCAGCAGCTTATCGGGGGCGAACACTGAAGCTTTCTTT.

This sequence joins TRBV29-1 and TRBJ2-7, with 9 bases aligning to TRBD1. The J segment lost 4 bases and the V segment lost 3 bases, leaving 7 bases of the junction unmatched. Germline V gene sequence: CDR1 SQVTM, CDR2 ANQGSEA. This CDR3 spans 14 amino acids. The CDR3 sequence is CSVDLGQGRYEQYF. The CDR3 DNA reads TGCAGCGTTGATCTGGGACAGGGAAGGTACGAGCAGTACTTC.

This clonotype has just a few counts. The genes are TRBV27 and TRBJ2-1; TRBD2 matches at 7 bases. Germline lookup yields CDR1 MNHEY and CDR2 SMNVEV (reference sequence). This CDR3 is 14 amino acids long. J was trimmed by 5 bases and V by 7 bases; bases with no gene match: 8. The CDR3 is CASIVKRGDNEQFF. The CDR3 nucleotides read TGTGCCAGCATCGTGAAGCGGGGAGACAATGAGCAGTTCTTC.

The chain employs TRBV12-3 or TRBV12-4 and TRBJ2-1, with TRBD2 as a possible D gene (6 bases). With 5 bases removed from V and 8 bases from J, the gap between germline ends came to 22 bases. The CDR3 is 16 residues long. The CDR3 protein is CASSTDRDGGRDEQFF. CDR3 DNA sequence: TGTGCCAGCAGTACCGACCGGGACGGGGGTAGGGATGAGCAGTTCTTC.

This clonotype was detected only a few times. The genes are TRBV20-1 and TRBJ2-7, with 10 positions matching TRBD2. There are 14 residues in the CDR3. Trimming at V came to 7 bases and at J to 4 bases, leaving 10 bases not matched to a gene. Germline CDR1 DFQATT, CDR2 SNEGSKA (reference sequence). CDR3 nucleotides: TGCAGTGGATCCGCGACTAGCGGGCTTTACGAGCAGTACTTC. Amino acids: CSGSATSGLYEQYF.

This clonotype has just one count. The CDR3: CAWSVEVRQPQHF. The CDR3 coding sequence is TGTGCCTGGAGTGTAGAAGTTCGTCAGCCCCAGCATTTT. The V call is TRBV30, the J call TRBJ1-5; D not certain. CDR3 length: 13 residues. Germline lookup yields CDR1 GTSNPN and CDR2 SVGIG (reference sequence). V was pared by 0 bases and J by 6 bases, with 9 bases between.

The rearrangement links TRBV3-1 to TRBJ2-5; no firm D call. The germline V gene has CDR1 LGHDT and CDR2 YNNKEL (reference sequence). V dropped 7 bases and J dropped 10 bases, with 13 bases sitting between them. The length of the CDR3 is 11 residues. This CDR3 reads CASTSGTHQYF. DNA for the CDR3: TGTGCCAGCACATCTGGCACGCACCAGTACTTC.

This clonotype was observed a few times. V is TRBV5-1 and J is TRBJ2-7, with 11 bases that match TRBD2. The junction had 11 bases not matched to a gene; V was cut back by 7 bases and J by 5 bases. Per the germline V gene, CDR1 is SGHRS and CDR2 is YFSETQ. CDR3 length: 15 amino acids. The CDR3 loop reads CASGPRSGRDNEQYF. The CDR3 nucleotides read TGCGCCAGCGGACCACGTAGCGGGAGGGACAACGAGCAGTACTTC.

The J gene is TRBJ2-5, the V gene TRBV29-1; D not resolved. The CDR3 spans 14 residues. V was cut by 3 bases and J by 5 bases, with 16 bases left in between. Per germline, CDR1 SQVTM and CDR2 ANQGSEA. The CDR3 loop reads CSVEWPRATETQYF. DNA of the CDR3: TGCAGCGTTGAGTGGCCTCGGGCGACGGAGACCCAGTACTTC.

This clonotype was counted between two and nine times. The CDR3 nucleotides are TGCGCCAGCAGCCGGGAGCTAGCGGGAGGGAATGAGCAGTTCTTC. This codes for CASSRELAGGNEQFF. The gene calls are TRBV5-1 and TRBJ2-1; 12 bases map to TRBD2. Per germline, CDR1 SGHRS and CDR2 YFSETQ. J lost 7 bases, V lost 4 bases, and 6 bases had no gene match. This CDR3 region has 15 residues.

This chain links TRBV7-3 with TRBJ2-7; TRBD2 matches 9 bases. Germline V gene lookup returns CDR1 SGHTA and CDR2 FQGTGA. The V segment lost 5 bases and the J segment 2 bases; nucleotides outside the gene matches: 7. The CDR3 has 15 amino acids. The CDR3 DNA sequence: TGTGCCAGCAGCCAAAATAGCGGGAGCACCTACGAGCAGTACTTC. The encoded protein is CASSQNSGSTYEQYF.

As for this clonotype: Sequence at one end of the junction differs from germline and may be a read error. This sequence joins TRBV20-1 and TRBJ2-3; D may correspond to TRBD1 or TRBD2 (5 bases each). The CDR3 sequence is 12 residues long. Germline loops: CDR1 DFQATT, CDR2 SNEGSKA (reference sequence). Here the CDR3 reads CSTRSPGNTQYF. The CDR3 DNA follows: TGCAGTACTAGATCGCCAGGGAATACGCAGTATTTT.

V usage is TRBV14 and J usage is TRBJ2-2; D is undetermined. Trimming stripped 4 bases from V and 2 bases from J, with 8 bases between. CDR1 and CDR2 from the germline V gene are SGHDN and FVKESK. The CDR3 spans 14 residues. The CDR3 spells CASSRSLNTGELFF. CDR3 coding DNA: TGTGCCAGCAGCCGAAGCCTCAACACCGGGGAGCTGTTTTTT.

The rearrangement links TRBV20-1 to TRBJ2-1; 7 bases fit TRBD1. Judging by the DNA end, TRBJ2-7 fits better; the J call may be wrong. The CDR3 spans 16 residues. The V gene's germline CDR1 is DFQATT and CDR2 SNEGSKA (reference sequence). CDR3 DNA: TGCAGTGCTAGTCCGGGACAGTCATTTACCTACAATGAGCAGTACTTC. It encodes CSASPGQSFTYNEQYF.

This chain links TRBV6-5 with TRBJ1-1, with D hard to call. V was pared by 0 bases and J by 5 bases, with 13 bases between. Looked up from germline, CDR1 is MNHEY and CDR2 is SVGAGI. The CDR3 has 15 amino acids. The CDR3, as DNA: TGTGCCAGCAGTTACTCTGCAGTCAGGATGACTGAAGCTTTCTTT. This encodes CASSYSAVRMTEAFF.

The rearrangement links TRBV27 to TRBJ2-7; D is unclear. V gave up 8 bases and J gave up 0 bases, with 14 bases separating them. Germline-derived CDR1 and CDR2 are MNHEY and SMNVEV (reference sequence). CDR3 length: 14 amino acids. The CDR3 DNA sequence: TGTGCCAGCGCAAGGGATCCTTACTCCTACGAGCAGTACTTC. The encoded protein is CASARDPYSYEQYF.

The CDR3 reads CASSSIRDGGNIQYF. The CDR3 region has the DNA TGTGCCAGCAGTTCCATCCGGGACGGAGGAAACATTCAGTACTTC. The chain carries TRBV6-5 and TRBJ2-4; D tentatively reads TRBD1 or TRBD2 (5 bases each). Between the trimmed V and J ends, which lost 4 bases and 6 bases, there was a span of 16 bases. This CDR3 spans 15 amino acids. Germline V gene data show CDR1 as MNHEY and CDR2 as SVGAGI.

The rearrangement joins TRBV11-1 to TRBJ2-7; D may correspond to TRBD1 or TRBD2 (6 bases each). The germline V and J ends were trimmed by 2 bases and 0 bases, with 29 bases remaining between them. CDR3 length: 21 residues. Per the germline V gene, CDR1 is SGHAT and CDR2 is FQDESV (reference sequence). The DNA of the CDR3 is TGTGCCAGCAGCTTAATGGGACCGCTCGGGGGACAATCGACATCCTCCTACGAGCAGTACTTC. Its protein product is CASSLMGPLGGQSTSSYEQYF.

A few counts support this clonotype. V usage is TRBV18 and J usage is TRBJ2-7; 12 nucleotides agree with TRBD2. The CDR3 has 12 amino acids. The J segment lost 7 bases and the V segment lost 5 bases, leaving 0 bases of the junction unmatched. CDR1 KGHSH and CDR2 LQKENI come from the germline V gene. CDR3 coding DNA: TGTGCCAGCTCAGGGACTAGCGGGGAGCAGTACTTC. It specifies CASSGTSGEQYF.

The chain is built from TRBV27 and TRBJ2-7, with 9 bases identical to TRBD2. Per germline, CDR1 MNHEY and CDR2 SMNVEV (reference sequence). The ends lost 4 bases at V and 4 bases at J; junction bases unmatched: 14. CDR3 size: 17 residues. The DNA of the CDR3 is TGTGCCAGCAGTTGGGGCGCTAGCGGGAACGGAAAATACGAGCAGTACTTC. It yields the protein CASSWGASGNGKYEQYF.